This T cell receptor beta chain was documented in a study of glioma-infiltrating T cells after dendritic cell vaccination. About the research overall: Between about 2002 and 2012, patients got autologous tumor lysate-pulsed dendritic cell vaccines. Overall study findings and caveats: Survival was not directly related to TCR clonality in these patients.

The PCR used 60 V beta and 13 J beta primers. Assay used: immunoSEQ multiplex PCR; TCRdb lists only in-frame clones, some missing. The sample gives tens of thousands of clones, roughly four fifths of which show up once; less than 7% is in the top ten. Documented time point: after dendritic cell vaccination, including at tumor progression/relapse. Blood PBMC samples: pre-vaccination, two weeks post third vaccination, and at tumor progression. Comments on this clone: Antigen: not known.

The germline gives CDR1 DFQATT, CDR2 SNEGSKA (reference sequence). The CDR3 totals 11 residues. V lost 7 bases and J 5 bases, leaving 11 bases between the germline ends. This TCR was sampled from a human donor with glioblastoma. Sequenced material: blood, taken after dendritic cell vaccination. The chain recombines TRBV20-1 with TRBJ2-5, with D possibly matching TRBD2 (6 bases). The CDR3 loop is CSVWGGETQYF. CDR3 coding DNA: TGCAGTGTGTGGGGAGGCGAGACCCAGTACTTC.